The 11 T cell receptor beta chains below come from one sample, sequenced in a study of cytomegalovirus exposure and HLA in healthy donors (dated by TCRdb to between 2016 and 2019). Libraries were prepared through the immunoSEQ multiplex PCR assay. A mixture of 60 forward primers for TCR Vbeta segments and 13 reverse primers for TCR Jbeta segments was used in the multiplex PCR. In its TCRdb copy, this immuneACCESS table keeps in-frame sequences only and misses some clones. Where compared with another copy, unresolved V genes explain less than half of these, and the others have no known cause. In all, the sample holds about 90,000 clones, and 60% to 85% of those were seen once. Clones ranked in the top ten supply 4.6% of the sample. Specimen: PBMCs. The receptors were sampled from a woman in her thirties or forties in good health and CMV-seropositive.

This clone occurred once. The gene calls are TRBV4-1 and TRBJ2-1; 8 positions agree with TRBD2. The CDR3 contains 16 residues. Trimming at V came to 0 bases and at J to 6 bases, leaving 7 bases not matched to a gene. CDR1 MGHRA and CDR2 YSYEKL come from the germline V gene. CDR3 sequence (DNA): TGCGCCAGCAGCCAAGATACGGCTAGCGGGTTCAATGAGCAGTTCTTC. Its translation is CASSQDTASGFNEQFF.

The chain is built from TRBV7-2 and TRBJ1-4; D not resolved. V was shortened by 4 bases and J by 13 bases, with 16 bases between the two germline ends. From germline, CDR1 is SGHTA and CDR2 FQGNSA. The length of the CDR3 is 13 residues. The CDR3 sequence: CASSSGLQGRLFF. The CDR3 DNA reads TGTGCCAGCAGCTCCGGACTTCAAGGTCGACTGTTTTTT.

The chain joins TRBV10-3 to TRBJ2-7, with 10 bases aligning to TRBD1. Germline lookup yields CDR1 ENHRY and CDR2 SYGVKD. The V segment lost 6 bases and the J segment 4 bases; nucleotides outside the gene matches: 3. The CDR3 extends over 13 amino acids. The CDR3 DNA follows: TGTGCCATCAGACCGGGACAGGGGTACGAGCAGTACTTC. Its translation: CAIRPGQGYEQYF.

This clone is a singleton in its sample. The J gene is TRBJ1-2, the V gene TRBV9; 8 nucleotides agree with TRBD1. The CDR3 extends over 19 amino acids. The junction had 17 bases not matched to a gene; V was cut back by 4 bases and J by 0 bases. Per germline, CDR1 SGDLS and CDR2 YYNGEE. The CDR3 here is CASSPSGTGWGLANYGYTF. In nucleotides, the CDR3 is TGTGCCAGCAGCCCCAGTGGGACAGGATGGGGGTTGGCTAACTATGGCTACACCTTC.

The chain carries TRBV28 and TRBJ2-6, with D perhaps TRBD2 (5 bases). The CDR3 length is 18 residues. Trimming pared 3 bases from V and 0 bases from J, leaving 15 bases between. Germline values: CDR1 MDHEN, CDR2 SYDVKM. CDR3 protein: CASSFSAGRDSGANVLTF. CDR3 in DNA: TGTGCCAGCAGTTTCTCCGCCGGACGGGACTCTGGGGCCAACGTCCTGACTTTC. The full variable domain, completed using reference TRBV28 and TRBJ2-6, is DVKVTQSSRYLVKRTGEKVFLECVQDMDHENMFWYRQDPGLGLRLIYFSYDVKMKEKGDIPEGYSVSREKKERFSLILESASTNQTSMYLCASSFSAGRDSGANVLTFGAGSRLTVL.

This sequence joins TRBV5-1 and TRBJ2-1, with TRBD2 matching 8 bases. With 1 base clipped from V and 1 base from J, the junction kept 7 bases outside the gene matches. Germline V gene lookup returns CDR1 SGHRS and CDR2 YFSETQ. This CDR3 contains 17 residues. DNA of the CDR3: TGCGCCAGCAGCTTGTATTGGAGCGGGAGTTCCTACAATGAGCAGTTCTTC. It yields the protein CASSLYWSGSSYNEQFF.

This rearrangement joins TRBV27 to TRBJ1-2, with 9 bases aligning to TRBD1. Trimming cost V 4 bases and J 4 bases; bases outside gene matches: 10. The CDR3 extends over 16 amino acids. CDR1 and CDR2 (germline): MNHEY, SMNVEV (reference sequence). The CDR3 loop is CASSSGQGSTGYGYTF. CDR3 sequence (DNA): TGTGCCAGCAGTTCGGGACAGGGCTCCACTGGCTATGGCTACACCTTC.

The rearrangement links TRBV7-2 to TRBJ1-4; D gene unclear. V dropped 1 base and J dropped 8 bases, with 11 bases sitting between them. Germline V gene sequence: CDR1 SGHTA, CDR2 FQGNSA. The CDR3 has 14 amino acids. CDR3 in DNA: TGTGCCAGCAGCTTAGAACAGATGGGCGAAAAACTGTTTTTT. Translating gives CASSLEQMGEKLFF.

This clone was recorded a few times. The rearrangement links TRBV6-6 to TRBJ1-1, with 7 bases aligning to TRBD1. J gave up 3 bases and V 4 bases, and 5 bases lay outside the gene matches. The CDR3 runs 14 residues. Germline assignment: CDR1 MNHNY and CDR2 SVGAGI (reference sequence). This CDR3 reads CASSFSTGHTEAFF. The CDR3 region has the DNA TGTGCCAGCAGTTTCTCGACAGGGCACACTGAAGCTTTCTTT.

This sequence joins TRBV28 and TRBJ1-2; weak D call: TRBD1 (6 bases). The ends were cut back, 11 bases at V and 5 bases at J, with 24 bases in the middle. CDR1 and CDR2 (germline): MDHEN, SYDVKM. This CDR3 spans 15 amino acids. The CDR3 here is CAVLSRGAGLYGYTF. The CDR3 DNA is TGTGCCGTCCTTTCCCGGGGGGCGGGTTTATATGGCTACACCTTC.

The chain links TRBV6-6 to TRBJ2-7; 12 positions match TRBD1. CDR3 length equals 16 residues. Germline V lookup: CDR1 MNHNY, CDR2 SVGAGI (reference sequence). Germline trimming cut 8 bases from V and 1 base from J; bases unmatched to any gene: 9. DNA for the CDR3: TGTGCCAGCTCAAACCAGGGACAGGGGGCTTCCTACGAGCAGTACTTC. Translating gives CASSNQGQGASYEQYF.